A single sample gave rise to the 7 T cell receptor beta chains below, sequenced in a study of shared clonotypes between healthy human individuals. TCRdb's copy holds only in-frame clones and misses some; the assay was immunoSEQ multiplex PCR. There are over a million clones in the sample; about 75% occur only once, and about 1.4% lies in the top ten. Sequenced material: memory CD4+ T cells sorted from blood. Noted subset: CD45RA-negative fraction. These receptors all stem from a man aged 18 to 35 in good health.

This chain joins TRBV6-5 and TRBJ1-2, with 7 bases lining up with TRBD1. The CDR3 covers 14 residues. Germline loops: CDR1 MNHEY, CDR2 SVGAGI. V trimming: 6 bases; J trimming: 5 bases; junction bases outside the gene matches: 9. This CDR3 is CASRRGTEVYGYTF. The DNA for the CDR3 is TGTGCCAGCAGACGTGGGACAGAGGTATATGGCTACACCTTC.

The chain joins TRBV5-1 to TRBJ2-7; TRBD1 is a possible D gene (5 bases). The CDR3 totals 14 residues. Trimming took 5 bases from V and 2 from J, leaving 14 bases between them. The V gene's germline CDR1 is SGHRS and CDR2 YFSETQ. The CDR3 reads CASSLQGNPYEQYF. CDR3 DNA: TGCGCCAGCAGTCTCCAGGGAAACCCCTACGAGCAGTACTTC.

This sequence joins TRBV5-1 and TRBJ1-1, with D perhaps TRBD1 (5 bases). This CDR3 has 15 amino acids. V shed 0 bases and J shed 8 bases, with 17 bases lying between them. Germline V gene data show CDR1 as SGHRS and CDR2 as YFSETQ. The CDR3 here is CASSLGGTFVKEAFF. In DNA, the CDR3 is TGCGCCAGCAGCTTGGGGGGGACCTTCGTAAAAGAAGCTTTCTTT.

This rearrangement joins TRBV10-3 to TRBJ1-1; D possibly corresponds to TRBD1 (6 bases). The germline V gene encodes CDR1 ENHRY and CDR2 SYGVKD. CDR3 length equals 16 residues. V was pared by 0 bases and J by 0 bases, with 11 bases between. The CDR3 loop is CAISESRGQLNTEAFF. DNA for the CDR3: TGTGCCATCAGTGAGTCGAGAGGACAGCTGAACACTGAAGCTTTCTTT.

The chain's CDR3 is CASSAEGGNGYTF. In DNA form, the CDR3 reads TGCGCCAGCAGCGCAGAAGGGGGTAATGGCTACACCTTC. The chain employs TRBV5-1 and TRBJ1-2, with D maybe TRBD1 (6 bases). V lost 4 bases and J 6 bases, leaving 13 bases between the germline ends. The CDR3 contains 13 residues. CDR1 is SGHRS and CDR2 is YFSETQ in the germline V gene. The full variable domain, completed using reference TRBV5-1 and TRBJ1-2, is KAGVTQTPRYLIKTRGQQVTLSCSPISGHRSVSWYQQTPGQGLQFLFEYFSETQRNKGNFPGRFSGRQFSNSRSEMNVSTLELGDSALYLCASSAEGGNGYTFGSGTRLTVV.

The chain carries TRBV11-2 and TRBJ1-6; 8 nucleotides agree with TRBD1. The CDR3 is 15 residues long. With 2 bases clipped from V and 10 bases from J, the junction kept 7 bases outside the gene matches. Germline CDR1 and CDR2: SGHAT and FQNNGV. CDR3 nucleotide sequence: TGTGCCAGCAGCTTAAAGACAGGGGCAGAATCACCCCTCCACTTT. Translated, it gives CASSLKTGAESPLHF. The variable domain in full, completed from reference TRBV11-2 and TRBJ1-6, reads EAGVAQSPRYKIIEKRQSVAFWCNPISGHATLYWYQQILGQGPKLLIQFQNNGVVDDSQLPKDRFSAERLKGVDSTLKIQPAKLEDSAVYLCASSLKTGAESPLHFGNGTRLTVT.

This clone was seen a single time. The chain employs TRBV28 and TRBJ2-3, with unresolved D. Germline CDR1 reads MDHEN; CDR2 reads SYDVKM. There are 15 residues in the CDR3. The V gene lost 4 bases and the J gene lost 1 base, with 12 bases spanning the gap. The CDR3 sequence is CASSSLTVGTDTQYF. CDR3 coding DNA: TGTGCCAGCAGTTCCTTGACGGTTGGCACAGATACGCAGTATTTT.